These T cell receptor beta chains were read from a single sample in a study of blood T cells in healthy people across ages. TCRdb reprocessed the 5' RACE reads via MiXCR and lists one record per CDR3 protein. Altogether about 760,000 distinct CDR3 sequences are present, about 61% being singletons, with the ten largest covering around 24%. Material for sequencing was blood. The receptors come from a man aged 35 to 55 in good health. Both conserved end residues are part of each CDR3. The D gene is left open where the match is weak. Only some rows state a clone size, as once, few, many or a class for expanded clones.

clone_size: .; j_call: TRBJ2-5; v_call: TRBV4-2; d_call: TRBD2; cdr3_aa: CASSPRLAGDQTQYF; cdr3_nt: TGTGCCAGCAGCCCTCGACTAGCGGGGGATCAGACCCAGTACTTC
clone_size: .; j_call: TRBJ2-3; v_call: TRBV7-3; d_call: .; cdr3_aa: CASSSSPGGDTQYF; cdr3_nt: TGTGCCAGCAGCTCCTCCCCCGGAGGGGATACGCAGTATTTT
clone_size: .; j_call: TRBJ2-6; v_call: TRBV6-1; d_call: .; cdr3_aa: CASSESAGRISGANVLTF; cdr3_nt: TGTGCCAGCAGTGAATCGGCAGGGAGAATCTCTGGGGCCAACGTCCTGACTTTC
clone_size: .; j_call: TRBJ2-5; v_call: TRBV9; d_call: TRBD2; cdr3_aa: CASSAGGLALQETQYF; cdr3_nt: TGTGCCAGCAGCGCCGGAGGACTAGCCTTACAAGAGACCCAGTACTTC
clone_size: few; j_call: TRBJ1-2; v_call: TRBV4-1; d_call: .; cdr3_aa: CASSLDHLTGANYGYTF; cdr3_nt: TGCGCCAGCAGCCTAGACCACCTGACAGGAGCTAACTATGGCTACACCTTC
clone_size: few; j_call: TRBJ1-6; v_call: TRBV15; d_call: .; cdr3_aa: CATSSRRTGTVNSPLHF; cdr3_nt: TGTGCCACCAGCAGCCGTAGGACCGGGACTGTTAATTCACCCCTCCACTTT
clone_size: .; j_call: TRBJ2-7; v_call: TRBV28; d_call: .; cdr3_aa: CASSFSGGRGAYEQYF; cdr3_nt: TGTGCCAGCAGTTTCTCCGGGGGAAGGGGGGCCTACGAGCAGTACTTC
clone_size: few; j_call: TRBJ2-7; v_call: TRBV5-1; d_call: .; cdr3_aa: CASSLERTSGSQYF; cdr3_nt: TGCGCCAGCAGCTTGGAAAGGACCAGCGGTTCGCAGTACTTC
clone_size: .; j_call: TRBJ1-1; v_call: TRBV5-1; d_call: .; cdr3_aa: CASSPGGGLGTEAFF; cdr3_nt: TGCGCCAGCAGCCCGGGTGGGGGGCTGGGCACTGAAGCTTTCTTT
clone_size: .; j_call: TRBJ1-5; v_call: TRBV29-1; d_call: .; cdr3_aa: CSVDPPDQPQHF; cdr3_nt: TGCAGCGTTGACCCGCCGGATCAGCCCCAGCATTTT
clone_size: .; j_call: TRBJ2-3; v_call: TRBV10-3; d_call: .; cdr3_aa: CAISESRVDTQYF; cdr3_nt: TGTGCCATCAGTGAGTCGAGGGTAGATACGCAGTATTTT
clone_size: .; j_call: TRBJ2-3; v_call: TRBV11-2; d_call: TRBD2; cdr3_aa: CASSLGLAVDTQYF; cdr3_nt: TGTGCCAGCAGCTTGGGACTAGCGGTTGATACGCAGTATTTT
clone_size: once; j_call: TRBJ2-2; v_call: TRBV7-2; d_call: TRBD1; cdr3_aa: CASSLAPTGATGELFF; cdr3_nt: TGTGCCAGCAGCTTAGCTCCAACAGGGGCCACCGGGGAGCTGTTTTTT
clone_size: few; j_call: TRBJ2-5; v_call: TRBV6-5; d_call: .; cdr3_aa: CASSYSGGRETQYF; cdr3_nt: TGTGCCAGCAGTTATTCCGGAGGCCGGGAGACCCAGTACTTC
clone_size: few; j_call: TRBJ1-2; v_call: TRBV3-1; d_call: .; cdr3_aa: CASSQVSRHLYGYTF; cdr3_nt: TGTGCCAGCAGCCAAGTTAGCAGGCACCTCTATGGCTACACCTTC
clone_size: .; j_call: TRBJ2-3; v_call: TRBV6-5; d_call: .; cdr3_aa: CATSEYTSTDTQYF; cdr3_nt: TGTGCCACTAGCGAGTATACTAGCACAGATACGCAGTATTTT
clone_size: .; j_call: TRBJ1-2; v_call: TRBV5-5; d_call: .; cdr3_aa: CASSLAGGSSYGYTF; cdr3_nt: TGTGCCAGCAGCTTGGCGGGGGGCTCGAGCTATGGCTACACCTTC
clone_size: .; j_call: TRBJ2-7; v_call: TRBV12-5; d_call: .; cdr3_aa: CASGNPGRRGGIPNYEQYF; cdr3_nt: TGTGCTAGTGGTAATCCGGGACGCAGGGGTGGGATTCCAAACTACGAGCAGTACTTC
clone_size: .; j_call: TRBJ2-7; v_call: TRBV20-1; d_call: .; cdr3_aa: CSALAVGREWNEQYF; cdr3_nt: TGCAGTGCCCTGGCCGTCGGGAGAGAATGGAACGAGCAGTACTTC
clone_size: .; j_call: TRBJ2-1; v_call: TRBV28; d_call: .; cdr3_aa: CASGGHLGNEQFF; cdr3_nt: TGTGCCAGTGGGGGACATCTGGGCAATGAGCAGTTCTTC
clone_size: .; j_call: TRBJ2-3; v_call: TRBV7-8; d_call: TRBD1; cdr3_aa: CASSYQLTRDSLYTDTQYF; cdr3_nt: TGTGCCAGCAGCTACCAGCTAACCCGGGACAGCCTATACACAGATACGCAGTATTTT
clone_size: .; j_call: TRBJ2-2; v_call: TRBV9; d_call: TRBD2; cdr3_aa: CASSASGRPGDTGELFF; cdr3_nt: TGTGCCAGCAGCGCATCCGGGAGGCCCGGGGACACCGGGGAGCTGTTTTTT
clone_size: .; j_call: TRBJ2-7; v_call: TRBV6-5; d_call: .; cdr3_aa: CASSRPGDGSYEQYF; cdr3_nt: TGTGCCAGCAGTCGTCCCGGAGACGGCTCCTACGAGCAGTACTTC
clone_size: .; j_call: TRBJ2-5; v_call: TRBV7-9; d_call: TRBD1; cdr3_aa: CANSFAGTGGRKTQYF; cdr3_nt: TGTGCCAACAGCTTTGCCGGGACAGGGGGCCGGAAGACCCAGTACTTC
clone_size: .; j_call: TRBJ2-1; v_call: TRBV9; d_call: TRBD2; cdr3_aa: CASSVDPRGGYNEQFF; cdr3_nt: TGTGCCAGCAGCGTAGACCCGCGGGGGGGGTACAATGAGCAGTTCTTC
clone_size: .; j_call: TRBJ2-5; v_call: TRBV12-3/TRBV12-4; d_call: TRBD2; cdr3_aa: CASSPTKAGQETQYF; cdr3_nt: TGTGCCAGCAGTCCTACGAAAGCGGGACAAGAGACCCAGTACTTC
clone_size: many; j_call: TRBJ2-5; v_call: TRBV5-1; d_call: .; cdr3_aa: CASSLDQRGETQYF; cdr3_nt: TGCGCCAGCAGCTTAGACCAGAGGGGAGAGACCCAGTACTTC
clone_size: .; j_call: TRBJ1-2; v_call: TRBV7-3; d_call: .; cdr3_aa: CASSPSPGSYGYTF; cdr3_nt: TGTGCCAGCAGCCCTTCCCCCGGGAGCTATGGCTACACCTTC
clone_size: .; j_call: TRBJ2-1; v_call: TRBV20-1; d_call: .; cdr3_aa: CSARDLRGSYNEQFF; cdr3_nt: TGCAGTGCTAGAGATTTGCGAGGGTCCTACAATGAGCAGTTCTTC
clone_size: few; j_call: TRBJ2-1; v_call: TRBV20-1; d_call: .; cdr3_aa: CSAEPGAPSSYNEQFF; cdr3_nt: TGCAGTGCTGAGCCGGGGGCCCCTAGCTCCTACAATGAGCAGTTCTTC
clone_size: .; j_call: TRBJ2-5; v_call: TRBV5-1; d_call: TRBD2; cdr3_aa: CASTLAGWETQYF; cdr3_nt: TGCGCCAGCACACTAGCGGGATGGGAGACCCAGTACTTC
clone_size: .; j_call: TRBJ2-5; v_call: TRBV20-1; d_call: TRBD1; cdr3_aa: CSARAPGPGQGGETQYF; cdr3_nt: TGCAGTGCTAGAGCTCCGGGACCGGGACAGGGTGGGGAGACCCAGTACTTC
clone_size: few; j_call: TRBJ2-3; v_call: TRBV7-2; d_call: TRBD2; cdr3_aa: CASSLWGLREPSDTQYF; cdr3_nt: TGTGCCAGCAGCTTATGGGGGTTGCGGGAGCCTAGCGATACGCAGTATTTT